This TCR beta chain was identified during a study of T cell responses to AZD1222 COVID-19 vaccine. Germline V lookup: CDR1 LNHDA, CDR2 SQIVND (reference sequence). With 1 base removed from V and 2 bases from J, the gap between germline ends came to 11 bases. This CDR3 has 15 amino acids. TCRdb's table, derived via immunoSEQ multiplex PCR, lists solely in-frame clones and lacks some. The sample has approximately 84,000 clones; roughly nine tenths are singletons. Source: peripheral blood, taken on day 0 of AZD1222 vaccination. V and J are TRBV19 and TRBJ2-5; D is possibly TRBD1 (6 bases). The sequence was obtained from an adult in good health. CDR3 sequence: CASSIGGRGQETQYF. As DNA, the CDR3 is TGTGCCAGTAGTATAGGGGGCAGGGGACAAGAGACCCAGTACTTC.